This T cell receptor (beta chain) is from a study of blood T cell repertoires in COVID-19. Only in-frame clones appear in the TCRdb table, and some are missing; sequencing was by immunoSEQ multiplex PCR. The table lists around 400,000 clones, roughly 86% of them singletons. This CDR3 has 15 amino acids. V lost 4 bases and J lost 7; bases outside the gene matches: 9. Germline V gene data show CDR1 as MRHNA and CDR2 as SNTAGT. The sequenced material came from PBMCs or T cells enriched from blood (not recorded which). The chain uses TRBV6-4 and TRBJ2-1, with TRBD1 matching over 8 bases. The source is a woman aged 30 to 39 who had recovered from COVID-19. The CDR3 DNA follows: TGTGCCAGCAGTGGATTTGACAGGGGCAAGAATGAGCAGTTCTTC. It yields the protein CASSGFDRGKNEQFF.